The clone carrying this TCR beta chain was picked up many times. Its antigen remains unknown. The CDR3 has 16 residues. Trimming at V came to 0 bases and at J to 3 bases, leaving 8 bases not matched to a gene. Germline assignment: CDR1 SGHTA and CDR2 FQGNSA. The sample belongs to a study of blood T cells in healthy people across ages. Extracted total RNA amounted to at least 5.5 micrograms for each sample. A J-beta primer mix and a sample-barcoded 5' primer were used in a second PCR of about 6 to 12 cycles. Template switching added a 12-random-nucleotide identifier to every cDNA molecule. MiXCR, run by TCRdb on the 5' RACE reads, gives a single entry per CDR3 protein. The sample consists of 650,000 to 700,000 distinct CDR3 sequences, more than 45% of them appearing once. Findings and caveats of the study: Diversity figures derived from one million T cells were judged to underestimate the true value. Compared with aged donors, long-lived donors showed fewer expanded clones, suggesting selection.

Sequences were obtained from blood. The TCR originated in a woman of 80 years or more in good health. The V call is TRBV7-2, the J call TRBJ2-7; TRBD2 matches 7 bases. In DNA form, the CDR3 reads TGTGCCAGCAGCTTAGCATCCGGGACTACCTTCTACGAGCAGTACTTC. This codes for CASSLASGTTFYEQYF.